This T cell receptor beta chain is drawn from a study of OX40 agonist ivuxolimab in advanced cancers. Study as a whole: The patients received ivuxolimab by intravenous route every 2 weeks at 0.01 to 10 mg/kg. The study's findings and limits: Some nonresponders additionally presented with little normalized T-cell clonal expansion. Antigen specificity was not determined for the expanded peripheral T cells. Expanded clones belonging to CD8+ T cells outnumbered, on average, those of CD4+.

As for this clone: Antigen: not known.

Profiling relied on immunoSEQ multiplex PCR, and the TCRdb table lists in-frame clones only, not all of them. Of 100,000 or so clones listed, roughly nine tenths are singletons. This CDR3 comprises 15 residues. V was pared by 4 bases and J by 2 bases, with 6 bases of the junction left unmatched. Germline assignment: CDR1 SGHRS and CDR2 YFSETQ. V usage is TRBV5-1 and J usage is TRBJ2-3; TRBD1 aligns across 8 bases. The input for sequencing was CD4+ or CD8+ T cells sorted from blood, taken in a trial of the OX40 agonist ivuxolimab. This TCR derives from an adult with an advanced solid tumor such as melanoma, head and neck, liver or kidney cancer. CDR3 in amino acids: CASSMAGGPTDTQYF. DNA of the CDR3: TGCGCCAGCAGCATGGCAGGGGGCCCCACAGATACGCAGTATTTT.